The sequence of this T cell receptor (beta chain) was determined in a study of technical replicates of blood from several donors (dated 2017 in TCRdb). Remarks on this clone: This clone's antigen is unknown. Base qualities are not recorded, but no much larger clone differs from it by a single base.

Libraries were constructed by the immunoSEQ multiplex PCR assay. In TCRdb, the immuneACCESS table is reduced to in-frame sequences with V and J assigned. These tables do not hold every clone; where another copy was compared, an unresolved V gene accounts for under half, and the others remain unexplained. This sample has 12,000 or so clones in its table, and around three quarters of those were observed once. Approximately 15% of the sample comes from the top ten. Trimming accounts for 5 bases at V and 6 bases at J, while the number of junction bases matched to no gene is 9. CDR1 and CDR2, looked up from the germline V gene, are MDHEN and SYDVKM. Inclusive of the bounding cysteine and phenylalanine, the CDR3 is 15 residues long. Of all the DNA, just the CDR3 is kept, 45 bases in frame from base 1.

Sequenced material: PBMCs. The chain couples TRBV28 to TRBJ1-5, and 8 junctional nucleotides match TRBD1. The source of this sequence is a human donor in good health. The DNA is as follows: TGTGCCAGCAGTCCGGTGGACAGGGAAAGTCAGCCCCAGCATTTT. It specifies CASSPVDRESQPQHF. Outside the CDR3, residues come from the reference TRBV28 and TRBJ1-5 proteins, so the full variable domain is: DVKVTQSSRYLVKRTGEKVFLECVQDMDHENMFWYRQDPGLGLRLIYFSYDVKMKEKGDIPEGYSVSREKKERFSLILESASTNQTSMYLCASSPVDRESQPQHFGDGTRLSIL.